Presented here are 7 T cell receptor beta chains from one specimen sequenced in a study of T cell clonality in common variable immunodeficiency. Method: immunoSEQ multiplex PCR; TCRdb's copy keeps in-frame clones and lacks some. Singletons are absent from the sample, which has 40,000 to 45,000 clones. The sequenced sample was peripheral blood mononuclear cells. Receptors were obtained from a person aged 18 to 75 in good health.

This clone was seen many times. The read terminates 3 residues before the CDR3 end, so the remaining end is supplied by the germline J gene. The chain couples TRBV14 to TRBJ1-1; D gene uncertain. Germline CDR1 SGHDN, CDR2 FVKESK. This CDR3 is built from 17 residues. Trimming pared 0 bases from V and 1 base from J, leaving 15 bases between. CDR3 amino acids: CASSQDVRAGKNTEAFF. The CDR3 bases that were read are TGTGCCAGCAGCCAAGATGTTCGGGCGGGGAAGAACACTGAA. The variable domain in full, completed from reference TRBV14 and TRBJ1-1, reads EAGVTQFPSHSVIEKGQTVTLRCDPISGHDNLYWYRRVMGKEIKFLLHFVKESKQDESGMPNNRFLAERTGGTYSTLKVQPAELEDSGVYFCASSQDVRAGKNTEAFFGQGTRLTVV.

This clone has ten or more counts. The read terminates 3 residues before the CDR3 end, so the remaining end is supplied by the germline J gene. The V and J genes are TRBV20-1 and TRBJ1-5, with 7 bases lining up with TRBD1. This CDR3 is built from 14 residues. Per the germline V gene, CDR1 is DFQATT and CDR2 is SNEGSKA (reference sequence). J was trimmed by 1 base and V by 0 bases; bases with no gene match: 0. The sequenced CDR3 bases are TGCAGTGCTAGAGACAGGGGGAGCAATCAGCCC. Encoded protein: CSARDRGSNQP. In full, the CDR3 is CSARDRGSNQPQHF.

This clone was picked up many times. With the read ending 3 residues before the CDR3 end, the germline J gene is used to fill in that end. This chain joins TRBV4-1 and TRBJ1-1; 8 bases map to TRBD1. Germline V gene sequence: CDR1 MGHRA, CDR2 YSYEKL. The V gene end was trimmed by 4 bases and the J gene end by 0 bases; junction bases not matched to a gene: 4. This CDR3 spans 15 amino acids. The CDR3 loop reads CASSRDRSMNTEAFF. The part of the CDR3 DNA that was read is TGCGCCAGCAGCCGGGACAGGAGCATGAACACTGAA.

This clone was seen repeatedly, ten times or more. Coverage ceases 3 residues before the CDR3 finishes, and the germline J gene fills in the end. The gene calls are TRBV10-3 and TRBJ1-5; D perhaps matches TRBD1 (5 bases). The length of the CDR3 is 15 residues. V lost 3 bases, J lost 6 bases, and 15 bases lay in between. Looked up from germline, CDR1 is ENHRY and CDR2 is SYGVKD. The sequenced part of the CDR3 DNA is TGTGCCATCAGTGACCACCAGGGAGCGGGTCAGCCC. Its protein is CAISDHQGAGQP. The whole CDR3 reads CAISDHQGAGQPQHF.

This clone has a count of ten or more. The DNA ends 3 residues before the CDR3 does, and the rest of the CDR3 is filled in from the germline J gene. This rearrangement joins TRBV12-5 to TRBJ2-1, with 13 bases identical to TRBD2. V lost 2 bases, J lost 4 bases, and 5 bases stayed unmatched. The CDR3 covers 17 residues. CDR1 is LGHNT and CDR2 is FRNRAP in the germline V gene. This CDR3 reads CASGLPTTSGGYNEQFF. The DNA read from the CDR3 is TGTGCTAGTGGTTTGCCCACGACTAGCGGGGGGTACAATGAG. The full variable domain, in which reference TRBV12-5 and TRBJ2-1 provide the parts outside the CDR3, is DARVTQTPRHKVTEMGQEVTMRCQPILGHNTVFWYRQTMMQGLELLAYFRNRAPLDDSGMPKDRFSAEMPDATLATLKIQPSEPRDSAVYFCASGLPTTSGGYNEQFFGPGTRLTVL.

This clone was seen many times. This CDR3 reads CASSLSRGSDTQYF. CDR3 bases read: TGTGCCAGCAGTTTATCTCGGGGGTCGGATACG. V usage is TRBV27 and J usage is TRBJ2-3, with D perhaps TRBD2 (6 bases). From the germline J gene comes the end of the CDR3, since the read stops 3 residues before it. CDR1 and CDR2 (germline): MNHEY, SMNVEV (reference sequence). The ends were cut back, 0 bases at V and 6 bases at J, with 10 bases in the middle. The CDR3 is 14 residues long.

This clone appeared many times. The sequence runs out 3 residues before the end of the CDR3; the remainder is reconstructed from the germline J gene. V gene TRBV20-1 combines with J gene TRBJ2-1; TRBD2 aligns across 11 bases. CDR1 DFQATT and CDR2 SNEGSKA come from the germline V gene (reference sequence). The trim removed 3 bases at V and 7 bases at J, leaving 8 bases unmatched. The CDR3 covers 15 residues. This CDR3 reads CSASSGRDTHNEQFF. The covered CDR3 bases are TGCAGTGCTAGTAGCGGGAGGGATACTCATAATGAG.